The T cell receptor (beta chain) under discussion was sequenced for a study of T cell changes during pregnancy in multiple sclerosis. Method: immunoSEQ multiplex PCR; TCRdb's copy keeps in-frame clones and lacks some. In the table there are about 100,000 clones, more than 85% of which are singletons. This CDR3 region has 13 residues. V lost 3 bases and J 1 base, leaving 6 bases between the germline ends. Per germline, CDR1 MDHEN and CDR2 SYDVKM. The sample here was peripheral blood, taken in the second trimester of pregnancy. The rearrangement uses TRBV28 and TRBJ1-1; D not certain. The TCR was taken from a female donor with multiple sclerosis, enrolled in a pregnancy study. The CDR3 spells CASSFSGNTEAFF. The DNA of the CDR3 is TGTGCCAGCAGTTTTTCGGGGAACACTGAAGCTTTCTTT.